These 25 T cell receptor delta chains share one sample of origin, sequenced in a study of Vδ1+ human thymocytes. Notes on the study in general: Thymic TRG and TRD repertoires appeared highly polyclonal, with Gaussian CDR3 length distributions.

RNA was extracted from the cells and then reverse transcribed. Multiplex PCR used pooled V-gene forward primers and a constant-region reverse primer to amplify CDR3s. TCRdb reanalysed the multiplex PCR reads via CATT. The table lists roughly 25,000 delta-chain clones, under 8.5% of them singletons. These receptors are not linked to any known antigen. The sequencing sample was made of Vdelta1+ gamma-delta thymocytes from the thymus. Documented subset: FACS-sorted CD3+ TCRalphabeta- TCRVdelta1+ TCRVdelta2- thymocytes. The receptor source for this set is a girl less than two years old who had congenital heart surgery.

As to this clone: The sample holds other DNA sequences that translate to the same CDR3. The chain has TRDV2 and TRDJ1, with TRDD3 as a possible D gene (5 bases). The CDR3 sequence is 18 residues long. Germline V gene data show CDR1 as GEAIGNYY and CDR2 as EKD. V gave up 2 bases and J gave up 4 bases, with 25 bases separating them. The CDR3 region is CACDSVVRYLPGGDKLIF. CDR3 nucleotides: TGTGCCTGTGACAGTGTTGTCAGGTACTTACCCGGGGGCGATAAACTCATCTTT.

This clone was recorded a few times. The chain combines TRDV1 with TRDJ1; 12 bases agree with TRDD3. The length of the CDR3 is 24 residues. Trimming cost V 5 bases and J 0 bases; bases outside gene matches: 28. Germline V gene data show CDR1 as TSWWSYY and CDR2 as QGS. The CDR3 is CALGTEPFLYRTGGYFGYTDKLIF. The CDR3 DNA sequence: TGTGCTCTTGGGACCGAACCGTTCCTCTACCGTACTGGGGGATACTTCGGGTACACCGATAAACTCATCTTT.

The gene calls are TRDV1 and TRDJ1; D call uncertain. V lost 2 bases, J lost 11 bases, and 6 bases lay in between. In germline, CDR1 is TSWWSYY, CDR2 QGS. This CDR3 comprises 10 residues. The CDR3 is CALGEERLIF. CDR3 nucleotides: TGTGCTCTTGGGGAAGAGAGGCTCATCTTT.

This clone was picked up a small number of times. The chain combines TRDV1 with TRDJ1, with D perhaps TRDD3 (5 bases). Germline V gene sequence: CDR1 TSWWSYY, CDR2 QGS. This CDR3 contains 17 residues. Trimming stripped 3 bases from V and 2 bases from J, with 19 bases between. CDR3 sequence (DNA): TGTGCTCTTGGGGACAGGTCTTCACCTGGGCCTACCGATAAACTCATCTTT. This encodes CALGDRSSPGPTDKLIF.

The chain is built from TRDV1 and TRDJ1, with TRDD3 matching over 9 bases. The CDR3 sequence is 23 residues long. Trimming removed 0 bases from V and 1 base from J; junction bases left unmatched: 24. Germline CDR1 TSWWSYY, CDR2 QGS. CDR3 loop: CALGELGKVGGWGMPTGTDKLIF. CDR3 DNA sequence: TGTGCTCTTGGGGAACTAGGCAAAGTAGGGGGCTGGGGGATGCCAACCGGCACCGATAAACTCATCTTT.

This clone was observed a few times. The chain has TRDV1 and TRDJ1, with TRDD3 matching 8 bases. Trimming cost V 3 bases and J 1 base; bases outside gene matches: 31. The CDR3 is 24 amino acids. Per germline, CDR1 TSWWSYY and CDR2 QGS. CDR3 region: CALGENRTSFSPGRGDRFTDKLIF. CDR3 DNA: TGTGCTCTTGGGGAGAACCGAACCTCCTTCTCCCCGGGCCGGGGGGATAGATTCACCGATAAACTCATCTTT.

Of note for this clone: The junction does not match germline at one end; this may be a read error. The chain is built from TRDV1 and TRDJ1, with a possible D match to TRDD3 (6 bases). CDR3 size: 16 residues. Germline CDR1 TSWWSYY, CDR2 QGS. In nucleotides, the CDR3 is TGTGCTCCTGGGGAACTAATCTCAGATGGGGCCGATAAACTCATCTTT. Translation: CAPGELISDGADKLIF.

The chain carries TRDV1 and TRDJ1; 11 bases fit TRDD3. This CDR3 region has 20 residues. Germline V gene sequence: CDR1 TSWWSYY, CDR2 QGS. V gave up 1 base and J gave up 3 bases; unmatched junction bases: 16. CDR3 residues: CALGERIRWGIRDSPDKLIF. In DNA form, the CDR3 reads TGTGCTCTTGGGGAACGAATACGTTGGGGGATACGTGATAGTCCCGATAAACTCATCTTT.

In this sample, this clone turned up a few times. This chain connects TRDV1 to TRDJ1; 13 bases line up with TRDD3. This CDR3 comprises 20 residues. V lost 5 bases to trimming and J lost 4 bases; unmatched junction nucleotides: 19. Germline V CDR1 and CDR2: TSWWSYY, QGS. The CDR3 DNA is TGTGCTCTTGGGAATGGGGGGTACTGGGGGATACGCTTTCACCTCGATAAACTCATCTTT. Translating it yields CALGNGGYWGIRFHLDKLIF.

A few counts support this clone. This chain joins TRDV1 and TRDJ1; 11 bases align to TRDD3. The trim removed 0 bases at V and 3 bases at J, leaving 24 bases unmatched. The V gene's germline CDR1 is TSWWSYY and CDR2 QGS. The CDR3 consists of 23 residues. CDR3 loop: CALGELIPILGGYARRSSDKLIF. DNA for the CDR3: TGTGCTCTTGGGGAACTAATCCCCATACTTGGGGGATACGCAAGGAGGTCTTCCGATAAACTCATCTTT.

This chain uses TRAV29/DV5 with TRDJ1, with 7 bases aligning to TRDD3. Per germline, CDR1 NSMFDY and CDR2 ISSIKDK. The CDR3 is made up of 23 amino acids. The ends lost 0 bases at V and 0 bases at J; junction bases unmatched: 29. CDR3 sequence reads: CAASGDSPTPYWGSAIYTDKLIF. CDR3 DNA sequence: TGTGCAGCAAGCGGTGATTCACCGACTCCTTACTGGGGATCCGCGATATACACCGATAAACTCATCTTT.

The chain combines TRDV1 with TRDJ1; D is ambiguous. This CDR3 has 16 amino acids. Germline CDR1 is TSWWSYY and CDR2 is QGS. Trimming left V 6 bases short and J 0 bases short, with 17 bases between. CDR3 in DNA: TGTGCTCTTGGCGAATTCCGGGGCTGGTACACCGATAAACTCATCTTT. Its protein is CALGEFRGWYTDKLIF.

This chain uses TRDV1 with TRDJ1; TRDD3 agrees at 11 bases. CDR3 length equals 22 residues. Germline V gene data show CDR1 as TSWWSYY and CDR2 as QGS. With V trimmed by 4 bases and J by 3 bases, 25 bases remained unmatched. Here the CDR3 DNA reads TGTGCTCTTGGGGCTTCGGCCTTCCTACCCCAAATGGGGGATACGCGGCCCGATAAACTCATCTTT. Amino acid sequence: CALGASAFLPQMGDTRPDKLIF.

This clone occurred a few times. The chain is built from TRDV1 and TRDJ1; TRDD3 matches at 7 bases. Germline CDR1 is TSWWSYY and CDR2 is QGS. Trimming removed 4 bases from V and 0 bases from J; junction bases left unmatched: 20. CDR3 length equals 20 residues. The CDR3, as DNA: TGTGCTCTTGGGGCCCCCCCCTCTTCGGCCCCTGGGGGTTACACCGATAAACTCATCTTT. This encodes CALGAPPSSAPGGYTDKLIF.

The genes are TRDV1 and TRDJ1; 9 bases match TRDD3. Losses at the gene ends were 2 bases for V and 0 bases for J; bases not matched to a gene: 31. Germline lookup yields CDR1 TSWWSYY and CDR2 QGS. The CDR3 extends over 25 amino acids. CDR3 sequence reads: CALGEFVFRLGLPGDTLPYTDKLIF. Written as DNA, the CDR3 is TGTGCTCTTGGGGAATTCGTCTTTCGTCTAGGGTTACCGGGGGATACTCTACCGTACACCGATAAACTCATCTTT.

This chain links TRDV1 with TRDJ1; a weak D match, TRDD2 (5 bases). V dropped 4 bases and J dropped 0 bases, with 18 bases sitting between them. From germline, CDR1 is TSWWSYY and CDR2 QGS. The CDR3 covers 17 residues. The DNA for the CDR3 is TGTGCTCTTGGGGGACCTTCTTGGTCCTTATACACCGATAAACTCATCTTT. Translating it yields CALGGPSWSLYTDKLIF.

This chain joins TRDV1 and TRDJ1; the match to TRDD3 covers 8 bases. The V gene's germline CDR1 is TSWWSYY and CDR2 QGS. The CDR3 spans 24 residues. Losses at the gene ends were 0 bases for V and 0 bases for J; bases not matched to a gene: 27. Here the CDR3 DNA reads TGTGCTCTTGGGGAACTAGTTGCGTCCGTCATCCCCTACTACGTGGGGGATTACACCGATAAACTCATCTTT. As protein: CALGELVASVIPYYVGDYTDKLIF.

The chain employs TRDV1 and TRDJ1; D uncertain. The germline V gene has CDR1 TSWWSYY and CDR2 QGS. Trimming took 3 bases from V and 0 from J, leaving 2 bases between them. CDR3 length equals 12 residues. The CDR3 reads CALGDHTDKLIF. CDR3 nucleotide sequence: TGTGCTCTTGGGGACCACACCGATAAACTCATCTTT.

This clone was detected only a few times. The sample carries other DNA sequences with the same CDR3. The chain combines TRDV1 with TRDJ1; 11 nucleotides line up with TRDD3. The germline V gene has CDR1 TSWWSYY and CDR2 QGS. V lost 6 bases to trimming and J lost 0 bases; unmatched junction nucleotides: 21. This CDR3 region has 21 residues. The CDR3 DNA reads as TGTGCTCTTGGATACCCGAGACCTAGGTCTGGGGGATACAGGTACACCGATAAACTCATCTTT. Protein: CALGYPRPRSGGYRYTDKLIF.

This clone came up a few times. This chain joins TRDV1 and TRDJ2; D is uncertain. The V and J ends lost 3 bases and 3 bases respectively, with 20 bases between them. The germline gives CDR1 TSWWSYY, CDR2 QGS. The CDR3 spans 18 residues. CDR3 nucleotide sequence: TGTGCTCTTGGGGATAACTTACCGTGGGTCCGGCTGACAGCACAACTCTTCTTT. As protein: CALGDNLPWVRLTAQLFF.

Worth noting for this clone: The same CDR3 can be traced to other DNA sequences in this sample. J is TRDJ1 and V is TRDV1, with D unresolved. This CDR3 has 22 amino acids. Germline lookup yields CDR1 TSWWSYY and CDR2 QGS. V was shortened by 7 bases and J by 0 bases, with 36 bases between the two germline ends. The DNA for the CDR3 is TGTGCTCTTGATTCAGGAGATCCCCCGCGGGGTAGCCCCGGGACGTACACCGATAAACTCATCTTT. It encodes CALDSGDPPRGSPGTYTDKLIF.

The V call is TRDV1, the J call TRDJ1; D unresolved. The CDR3 contains 18 residues. Germline CDR1 reads TSWWSYY; CDR2 reads QGS. V lost 5 bases, J lost 0 bases, and 22 bases lay in between. CDR3 nucleotides: TGTGCTCTTGGGTTGTGCCTTGTTCCAGTGTCTCACACCGATAAACTCATCTTT. Protein sequence: CALGLCLVPVSHTDKLIF.

V usage is TRDV1 and J usage is TRDJ1; D is unresolved. The CDR3 sequence is 20 residues long. Looked up from germline, CDR1 is TSWWSYY and CDR2 is QGS. V was pared by 1 base and J by 4 bases, with 28 bases between. The CDR3 nucleotides are TGTGCTCTTGGGGAACACCAACCCTTACCCATTTTGATAGGCTGCGATAAACTCATCTTT. Its translation: CALGEHQPLPILIGCDKLIF.

This clone was counted only a few times. This chain connects TRDV1 to TRDJ1, with 7 bases aligning to TRDD3. The CDR3 loop spans 15 amino acids. The germline V gene encodes CDR1 TSWWSYY and CDR2 QGS. The V gene end was trimmed by 2 bases and the J gene end by 2 bases; junction bases not matched to a gene: 5. The CDR3 sequence: CALGETRGDTDKLIF. CDR3 DNA: TGTGCTCTTGGGGAAACAAGGGGGGATACCGATAAACTCATCTTT.

The J gene is given as TRDJ1, and the V gene is not called; the table gives TRDD3 as D, unverified against the DNA. The CDR3 runs 17 residues. This chain's CDR3 is CALGEGPIWGIGEKLIF. As DNA, the CDR3 is TGTGCTCTTGGGGAGGGACCAATCTGGGGGATCGGGGAAAAACTCATCTTT.